These 6 T cell receptor beta chains originate from one sample sequenced in a study of T cells after yellow fever vaccination (dated by TCRdb to the late 2010s). The treatment or condition tag for this specimen amounts to: live attenuated yellow fever vaccine strain. Library preparation employed 5' RACE. Sequencing was carried out with an Illumina NovaSeq 6000. TCRdb applied fastp at Q25 and MiXCR to the public reads, then kept only in-frame beta chains. Identical CDR3 proteins give one entry, which carries the most common genes and DNA. The sample includes some 300,000 distinct CDR3 sequences, with 3% to 4.5% observed a single time. Around a quarter of the sample is held by the ten biggest clonotypes. Specimen: PBMCs, collected on the day of the yellow fever booster vaccination. These receptors were collected from a man aged 18 to 29 who received the YFV17D yellow fever vaccine.

The chain carries TRBV4-1 and TRBJ2-5, with D uncertain. The CDR3 is made up of 15 amino acids. Germline values: CDR1 MGHRA, CDR2 YSYEKL. V was shortened by 5 bases and J by 3 bases, with 16 bases between the two germline ends. CDR3 nucleotides: TGCGCCAGCAGCGCCCCCGGTGTTTTTAAAGAGACCCAGTACTTC. Translating gives CASSAPGVFKETQYF.

This clonotype has a count of ten or more. The chain links TRBV11-2 to TRBJ2-7; 8 bases agree with TRBD2. The ends lost 3 bases at V and 2 bases at J; junction bases unmatched: 6. CDR1 SGHAT and CDR2 FQNNGV come from the germline V gene. The CDR3 loop spans 15 amino acids. CDR3 amino acids: CASSFSAGGTYEQYV. Here the CDR3 DNA reads TGTGCCAGCAGCTTTTCGGCGGGGGGTACCTACGAGCAGTACGTC.

V usage is TRBV7-2 and J usage is TRBJ2-2; D not certain. The CDR3 contains 15 residues. Deletions cut 1 base from V and 7 bases from J, with 13 bases between. The V gene's germline CDR1 is SGHTA and CDR2 FQGNSA. CDR3 sequence (DNA): TGTGCCAGCAGCTTAGACAAGGCGGTAGGCGGGGAGCTGTTTTTT. Translated: CASSLDKAVGGELFF.

Ten or more counts support this clonotype. The J gene is TRBJ1-2, the V gene TRBV3-1; no clear D. Germline V gene lookup returns CDR1 LGHDT and CDR2 YNNKEL (reference sequence). Trimming shortened V by 4 bases and J by 8 bases, and 8 bases separated the two germline ends. CDR3 length: 11 residues. The CDR3 region is CASSRPGGYTF. CDR3 sequence (DNA): TGTGCCAGCAGCCGGCCGGGGGGCTACACCTTC.

This sequence joins TRBV16 and TRBJ1-1; 7 bases align to TRBD1. The CDR3 consists of 14 residues. Germline assignment: CDR1 KGHSY and CDR2 FQNENV. Unmatched junction bases numbered 7, after V lost 3 bases and J lost 6 bases. The chain's CDR3 is CASSQNRGFAEAFF. In nucleotides, the CDR3 is TGTGCCAGCAGCCAGAACAGGGGTTTCGCTGAAGCTTTCTTT.

The table lists this clonotype with many counts. The gene calls are TRBV12-3 or TRBV12-4 and TRBJ2-5, with D maybe TRBD2 (6 bases). The CDR3 is 14 residues long. V lost 4 bases and J 4 bases, leaving 13 bases between the germline ends. The CDR3 DNA is TGTGCCAGCAGTTACACCTTCGGGGGAGAGACCCAGTACTTC. This translates into CASSYTFGGETQYF.